The sequence of this TCR beta chain was determined in a study of long-term antiretroviral therapy in people with HIV. General observations from the study: Within the repertoire, clones expanded before ART were dominant at all time points. HIV repertoires spanned tighter CDR3 length ranges than controls did.

They ran version v3.0 of the immunoSEQ assay at survey level. Each sample aimed for roughly 35,000-50,000 sequenced T-cell genomes. Measured with immunoSEQ multiplex PCR; TCRdb has only the in-frame clones, and not every one. The table lists tens of thousands of clones, about 85% of them singletons. Trimming at V came to 4 bases and at J to 8 bases, leaving 5 bases not matched to a gene. Germline-derived CDR1 and CDR2 are MNHNS and SASEGT. The CDR3 has 13 residues. With respect to this clone: The antigen is undetermined.

This receptor was taken from a man in his forties with HIV. The chain carries TRBV6-1 and TRBJ1-2, with 9 bases aligning to TRBD1. The sequences come from unsorted PBMCs, collected 2.3 years after starting antiretroviral therapy. In DNA form, the CDR3 reads TGTGCCAGCAGTGGACAGGGGGGCCAAGGCTACACCTTC. Residues: CASSGQGGQGYTF.